These 16 T cell receptor beta chains were all obtained from the same sample, sequenced in a study of cytomegalovirus exposure and HLA in healthy donors. 60 Vbeta and 13 Jbeta primers were used in PCR. Some clones are missing from TCRdb's copy, which holds only in-frame ones; the method was immunoSEQ multiplex PCR. In the table there are tens of thousands of clones, about four fifths of which are singletons. Sequenced: PBMCs. The receptors shown here come from a man aged 18 to 30 in good health and CMV-seronegative.

This clone was counted a few times. The rearrangement links TRBV29-1 to TRBJ1-1; possibly TRBD1 for D (6 bases). The CDR3 has 13 residues. Germline CDR1 SQVTM, CDR2 ANQGSEA. Trimming cost V 4 bases and J 0 bases, with 9 bases left between them. CDR3 sequence reads: CSVGGGMNTEAFF. For the CDR3, the DNA is TGCAGCGTTGGAGGGGGTATGAACACTGAAGCTTTCTTT.

The chain carries TRBV9 and TRBJ2-1, with D perhaps TRBD2 (6 bases). The V end lost 4 bases, the J end lost 0 bases, and 14 bases lay between the germline ends. The CDR3 extends over 16 amino acids. Germline V gene lookup returns CDR1 SGDLS and CDR2 YYNGEE. The CDR3 loop is CASSSPAGSSYNEQFF. The DNA for the CDR3 is TGTGCCAGCAGCTCCCCCGCGGGGAGCTCCTACAATGAGCAGTTCTTC. The whole variable domain, remainder taken from reference TRBV9 and TRBJ2-1, is DSGVTQTPKHLITATGQRVTLRCSPRSGDLSVYWYQQSLDQGLQFLIQYYNGEERAKGNILERFSAQQFPDLHSELNLSSLELGDSALYFCASSSPAGSSYNEQFFGPGTRLTVL.

The rearrangement joins TRBV7-3 to TRBJ2-7, with D maybe TRBD2 (6 bases). V shed 2 bases and J shed 3 bases, with 14 bases lying between them. The germline V gene has CDR1 SGHTA and CDR2 FQGTGA. This CDR3 has 15 residues. CDR3 nucleotide sequence: TGTGCCAGCAGCTTATTTGTGGGAGGTTTCTACGAGCAGTACTTC. Translated, it gives CASSLFVGGFYEQYF.

This clone was found a few times. The chain combines TRBV29-1 with TRBJ2-7; weak D call: TRBD2 (6 bases). TRBJ2-1 explains the end of the DNA better; the J call may be wrong. This CDR3 contains 12 residues. Germline loops: CDR1 SQVTM, CDR2 ANQGSEA. The CDR3 loop is CSGREWYNEQFF. Written as DNA, the CDR3 is TGCAGCGGTCGGGAGTGGTACAATGAGCAGTTCTTC.

This clone is a singleton in its sample. The rearrangement links TRBV11-2 to TRBJ1-5; perhaps TRBD1 as D (6 bases). The CDR3 spans 15 residues. The germline V and J ends were trimmed by 5 bases and 4 bases, with 15 bases remaining between them. Germline values: CDR1 SGHAT, CDR2 FQNNGV. The CDR3 bases are TGTGCCAGCAGCCTTAGCTGGGGGCGGAATCAGCCCCAGCATTTT. It specifies CASSLSWGRNQPQHF.

The V and J genes are TRBV4-2 and TRBJ1-2; TRBD1 agrees at 10 bases. Germline assignment: CDR1 LGHNA and CDR2 YNFKEQ. The J segment lost 4 bases and the V segment lost 4 bases, leaving 9 bases of the junction unmatched. The CDR3 extends over 16 amino acids. The CDR3 loop is CASSRIEGTGVYGYTF. The DNA for the CDR3 is TGTGCCAGCAGCCGCATAGAAGGGACAGGGGTCTATGGCTACACCTTC.

The chain joins TRBV9 to TRBJ2-2, with D tentatively TRBD1 (7 bases). The CDR3 totals 13 residues. The V gene lost 7 bases and the J gene lost 4 bases, with 11 bases spanning the gap. CDR1 is SGDLS and CDR2 is YYNGEE in the germline V gene. CDR3 sequence: CASGGTATGELFF. DNA for the CDR3: TGTGCCAGCGGGGGGACAGCCACCGGGGAGCTGTTTTTT.

This chain connects TRBV5-8 to TRBJ2-7, with 8 bases matching TRBD1. The CDR3 contains 16 residues. Germline V gene data show CDR1 as SGHTS and CDR2 as YDEGEE. After removal of 0 bases from V and 3 bases from J, the junction contained 8 bases not matched to a gene. The CDR3 DNA reads TGTGCCAGCAGCTTGGCCTGGGGGGACAGGAGCTACGAGCAGTACTTC. Its protein product is CASSLAWGDRSYEQYF.

The gene calls are TRBV7-8 and TRBJ1-2, with unresolved D. Per germline, CDR1 SGHVS and CDR2 FQNEAQ. Deletions cut 2 bases from V and 5 bases from J, with 9 bases between. The length of the CDR3 is 13 residues. CDR3 in DNA: TGTGCCAGCAGCTTAACAACAGCTTATGGCTACACCTTC. It translates to CASSLTTAYGYTF.

This clone was observed a few times. The genes are TRBV5-5 and TRBJ1-3; unclear D gene. This CDR3 comprises 16 residues. The germline V and J ends were trimmed by 0 bases and 4 bases, with 14 bases remaining between them. Per germline, CDR1 SGHKS and CDR2 YYEKEE (reference sequence). CDR3 sequence reads: CASSLGPGRVGNTIYF. The CDR3 DNA is TGTGCCAGCAGCTTGGGACCCGGCCGGGTGGGAAACACCATATATTTT.

V is TRBV5-8 and J is TRBJ2-2; the match to TRBD2 covers 13 bases. J gave up 7 bases and V 4 bases, and 7 bases lay outside the gene matches. The CDR3 is 16 amino acids. Germline CDR1 SGHTS, CDR2 YDEGEE. In nucleotides, the CDR3 is TGTGCCAGCAGCGCAACTAGCGGGGGGGCCGTCGGGGAGCTGTTTTTT. This gives the protein CASSATSGGAVGELFF.

This rearrangement joins TRBV4-1 to TRBJ2-7; 11 bases are shared with TRBD2. Trimming at V came to 4 bases and at J to 1 base, leaving 6 bases not matched to a gene. The CDR3 spans 16 residues. In germline, CDR1 is MGHRA, CDR2 YSYEKL. CDR3 sequence: CASSPILAGGSYEQYF. In DNA, the CDR3 is TGCGCCAGCAGCCCCATCCTAGCGGGAGGTTCCTACGAGCAGTACTTC.

The chain joins TRBV30 to TRBJ2-1; the match to TRBD2 covers 11 bases. V shed 0 bases and J 8 bases; nucleotides not matched to a gene: 3. Per the germline V gene, CDR1 is GTSNPN and CDR2 is SVGIG (reference sequence). The CDR3 sequence is 14 residues long. CDR3 bases: TGTGCCTGGAGTGTAGGACTAGCGGGTTATGAGCAGTTCTTC. This sequence encodes CAWSVGLAGYEQFF.

This clone has only a few counts. The chain joins TRBV9 to TRBJ2-1; 7 bases are shared with TRBD2. Germline loops: CDR1 SGDLS, CDR2 YYNGEE. The trim removed 0 bases at V and 4 bases at J, leaving 10 bases unmatched. This CDR3 contains 17 residues. This chain's CDR3 is CASSVGVASGFYNEQFF. The CDR3 DNA follows: TGTGCCAGCAGCGTAGGCGTGGCTAGCGGTTTTTACAATGAGCAGTTCTTC.

The chain couples TRBV5-1 to TRBJ2-1; the match to TRBD2 covers 7 bases. Losses at the gene ends were 3 bases for V and 2 bases for J; bases not matched to a gene: 14. The CDR3 sequence is 18 residues long. Germline V CDR1 and CDR2: SGHRS, YFSETQ. Here the CDR3 DNA reads TGCGCCAGCAGCTCGGTCCTCAAGGCGGGAGTCCCCTACAATGAGCAGTTCTTC. It translates to CASSSVLKAGVPYNEQFF.

The chain couples TRBV5-4 to TRBJ2-1; 8 bases fit TRBD1. CDR1 and CDR2 (germline): SGHNT, YYREEE (reference sequence). The CDR3 covers 15 residues. The J segment lost 4 bases and the V segment lost 4 bases, leaving 7 bases of the junction unmatched. The CDR3 loop reads CASSQRQGSYNEQFF. CDR3 nucleotide sequence: TGTGCCAGCAGCCAAAGACAGGGGAGTTACAATGAGCAGTTCTTC.